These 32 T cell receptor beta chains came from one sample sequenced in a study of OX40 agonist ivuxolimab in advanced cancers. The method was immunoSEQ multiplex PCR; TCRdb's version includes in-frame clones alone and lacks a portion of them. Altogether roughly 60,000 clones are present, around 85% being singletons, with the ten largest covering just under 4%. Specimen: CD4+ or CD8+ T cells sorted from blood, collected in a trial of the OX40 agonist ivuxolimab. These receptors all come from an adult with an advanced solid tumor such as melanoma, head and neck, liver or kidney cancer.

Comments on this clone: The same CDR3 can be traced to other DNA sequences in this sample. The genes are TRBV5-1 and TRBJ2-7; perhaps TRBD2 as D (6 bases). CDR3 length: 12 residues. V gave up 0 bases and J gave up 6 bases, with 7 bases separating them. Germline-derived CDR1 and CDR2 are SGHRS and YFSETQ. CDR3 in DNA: TGCGCCAGCAGCTTGGCCGGGGGCGAGCAGTACTTC. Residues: CASSLAGGEQYF.

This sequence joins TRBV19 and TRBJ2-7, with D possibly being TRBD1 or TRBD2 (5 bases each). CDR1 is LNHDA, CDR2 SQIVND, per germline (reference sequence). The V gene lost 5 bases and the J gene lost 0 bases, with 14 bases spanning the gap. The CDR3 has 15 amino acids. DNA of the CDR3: TGTGCCAGTAGTGCCCAGTCAGGGAGCTCCTACGAGCAGTACTTC. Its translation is CASSAQSGSSYEQYF.

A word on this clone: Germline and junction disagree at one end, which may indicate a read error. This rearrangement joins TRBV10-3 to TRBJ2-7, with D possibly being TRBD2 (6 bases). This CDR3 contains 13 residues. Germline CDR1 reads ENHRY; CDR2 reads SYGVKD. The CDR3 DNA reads TGTGCCACCAGTTCAGGGCGGGGTGACGAGCAGTACTTC. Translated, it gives CATSSGRGDEQYF.

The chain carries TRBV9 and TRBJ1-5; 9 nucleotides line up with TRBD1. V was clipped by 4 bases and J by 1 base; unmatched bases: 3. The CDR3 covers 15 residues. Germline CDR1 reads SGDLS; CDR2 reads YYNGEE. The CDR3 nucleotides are TGTGCCAGCAGCCCCGGGACAGGGAGCAATCAGCCCCAGCATTTT. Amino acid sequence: CASSPGTGSNQPQHF.

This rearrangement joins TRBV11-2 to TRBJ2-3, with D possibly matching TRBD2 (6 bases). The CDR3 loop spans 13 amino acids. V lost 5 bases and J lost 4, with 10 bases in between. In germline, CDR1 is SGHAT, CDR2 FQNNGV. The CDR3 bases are TGTGCCAGCAGCCTCGAGCGGGCAGATACGCAGTATTTT. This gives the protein CASSLERADTQYF. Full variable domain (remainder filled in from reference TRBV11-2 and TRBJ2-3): EAGVAQSPRYKIIEKRQSVAFWCNPISGHATLYWYQQILGQGPKLLIQFQNNGVVDDSQLPKDRFSAERLKGVDSTLKIQPAKLEDSAVYLCASSLERADTQYFGPGTRLTVL.

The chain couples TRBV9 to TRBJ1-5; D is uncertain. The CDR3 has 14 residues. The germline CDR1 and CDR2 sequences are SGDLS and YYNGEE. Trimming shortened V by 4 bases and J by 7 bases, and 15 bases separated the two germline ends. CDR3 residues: CASSPGWEEQPQHF. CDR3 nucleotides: TGTGCCAGCAGCCCTGGCTGGGAGGAACAGCCCCAGCATTTT.

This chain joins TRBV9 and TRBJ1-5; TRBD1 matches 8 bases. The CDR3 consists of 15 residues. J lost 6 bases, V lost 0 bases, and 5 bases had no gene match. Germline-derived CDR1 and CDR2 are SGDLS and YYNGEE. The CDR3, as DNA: TGTGCCAGCAGCGTAGGACAGGGGCCGGGTCAGCCCCAGCATTTT. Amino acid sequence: CASSVGQGPGQPQHF.

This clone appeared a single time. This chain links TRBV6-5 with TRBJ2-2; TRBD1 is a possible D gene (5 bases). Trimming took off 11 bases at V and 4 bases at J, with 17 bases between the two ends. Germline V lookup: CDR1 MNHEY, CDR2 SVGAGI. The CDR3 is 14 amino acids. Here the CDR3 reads CASSSGPGTGELFF. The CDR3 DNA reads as TGTGCCTCTTCCTCAGGGCCGGGCACCGGGGAGCTGTTTTTT.

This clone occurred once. The CDR3 sequence is CASSEGQGLYGYTF. The CDR3 DNA reads as TGTGCCAGCAGTGAAGGCCAGGGGCTCTATGGCTACACCTTC. The rearrangement links TRBV2 to TRBJ1-2, with D tentatively TRBD1 (6 bases). V lost 1 base and J lost 4, with 10 bases in between. The CDR3 has 14 residues. CDR1 is SNHLY and CDR2 is FYNNEI in the germline V gene.

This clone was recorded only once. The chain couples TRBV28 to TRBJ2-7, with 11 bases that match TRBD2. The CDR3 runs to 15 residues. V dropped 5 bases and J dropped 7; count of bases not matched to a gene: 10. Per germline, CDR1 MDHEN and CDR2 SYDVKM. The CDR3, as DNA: TGTGCCAGCAGTGCGGGACTAGCGGCCCCCTTGGAGCAGTACTTC. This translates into CASSAGLAAPLEQYF.

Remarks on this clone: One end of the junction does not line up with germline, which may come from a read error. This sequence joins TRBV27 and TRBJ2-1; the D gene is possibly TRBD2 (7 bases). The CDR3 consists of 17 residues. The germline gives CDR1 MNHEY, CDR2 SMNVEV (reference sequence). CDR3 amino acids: CASSISKGGNSYNEQFF. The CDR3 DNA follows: TGTGCCAGCAGTATATCAAAGGGGGGGAATTCCTACAATGAGCAGTTCTTC.

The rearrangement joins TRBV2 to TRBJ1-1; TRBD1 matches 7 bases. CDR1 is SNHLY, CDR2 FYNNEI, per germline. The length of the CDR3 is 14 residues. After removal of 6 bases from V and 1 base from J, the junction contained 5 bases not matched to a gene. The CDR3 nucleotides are TGTGCCAGCAGGCCCGGGACAGCGAACACTGAAGCTTTCTTT. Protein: CASRPGTANTEAFF.

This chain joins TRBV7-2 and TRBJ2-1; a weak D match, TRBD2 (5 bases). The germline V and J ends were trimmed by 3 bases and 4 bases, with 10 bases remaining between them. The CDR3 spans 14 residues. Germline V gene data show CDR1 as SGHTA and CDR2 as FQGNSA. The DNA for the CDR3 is TGTGCCAGCAGCTTCGACTACTCTTACAATGAGCAGTTCTTC. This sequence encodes CASSFDYSYNEQFF.

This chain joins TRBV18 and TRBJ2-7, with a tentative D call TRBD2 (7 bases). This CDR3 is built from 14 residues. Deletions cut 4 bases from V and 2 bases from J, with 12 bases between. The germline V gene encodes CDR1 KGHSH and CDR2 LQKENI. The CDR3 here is CASSQGGGPYEQYF. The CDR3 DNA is TGTGCCAGCTCACAGGGAGGGGGACCCTACGAGCAGTACTTC. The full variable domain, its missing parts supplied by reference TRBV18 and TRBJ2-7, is NAGVMQNPRHLVRRRGQEARLRCSPMKGHSHVYWYRQLPEEGLKFMVYLQKENIIDESGMPKERFSAEFPKEGPSILRIQQVVRGDSAAYFCASSQGGGPYEQYFGPGTRLTVT.

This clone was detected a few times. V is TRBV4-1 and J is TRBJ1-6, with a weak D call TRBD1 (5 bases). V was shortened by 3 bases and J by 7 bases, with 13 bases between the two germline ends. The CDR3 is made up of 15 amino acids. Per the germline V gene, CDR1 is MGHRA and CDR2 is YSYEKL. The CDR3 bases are TGCGCCAGCAGCCAGCGAGGCAGGGAGAATTCACCCCTCCACTTT. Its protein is CASSQRGRENSPLHF.

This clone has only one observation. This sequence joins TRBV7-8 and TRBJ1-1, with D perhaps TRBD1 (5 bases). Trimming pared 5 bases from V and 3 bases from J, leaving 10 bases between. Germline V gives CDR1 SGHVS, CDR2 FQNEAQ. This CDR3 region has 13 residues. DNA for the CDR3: TGTGCCAGCAGCCGTACGGGGGACACTGAAGCTTTCTTT. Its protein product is CASSRTGDTEAFF. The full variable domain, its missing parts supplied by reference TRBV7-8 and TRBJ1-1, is GAGVSQSPRYKVAKRGQDVALRCDPISGHVSLFWYQQALGQGPEFLTYFQNEAQLDKSGLPSDRFFAERPEGSVSTLKIQRTQQEDSAVYLCASSRTGDTEAFFGQGTRLTVV.

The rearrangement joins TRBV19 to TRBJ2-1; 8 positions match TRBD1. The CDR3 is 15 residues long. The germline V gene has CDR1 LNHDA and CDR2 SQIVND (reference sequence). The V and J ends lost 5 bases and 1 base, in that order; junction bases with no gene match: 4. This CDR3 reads CASSSRQGSYNEQFF. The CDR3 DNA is TGTGCCAGTAGTTCCCGACAGGGGTCCTACAATGAGCAGTTCTTC.

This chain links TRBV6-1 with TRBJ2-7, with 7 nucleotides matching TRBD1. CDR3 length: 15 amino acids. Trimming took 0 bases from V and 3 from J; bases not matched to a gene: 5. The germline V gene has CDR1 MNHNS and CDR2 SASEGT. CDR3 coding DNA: TGTGCCAGCAGTGAAGCTACAGGGGTCTTCTACGAGCAGTACTTC. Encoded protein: CASSEATGVFYEQYF.

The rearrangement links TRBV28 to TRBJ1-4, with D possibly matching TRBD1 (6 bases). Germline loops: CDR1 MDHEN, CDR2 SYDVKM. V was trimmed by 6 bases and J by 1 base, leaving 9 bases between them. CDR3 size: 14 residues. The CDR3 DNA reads TGTGCCAGCAGAAGGGGGGGAACTAATGAAAAACTGTTTTTT. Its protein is CASRRGGTNEKLFF.

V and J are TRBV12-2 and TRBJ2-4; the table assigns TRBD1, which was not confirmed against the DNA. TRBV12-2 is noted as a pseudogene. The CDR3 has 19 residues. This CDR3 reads CASRSGQGVSGIAKNIQYF. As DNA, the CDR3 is TGTGCAAGTCGCTCAGGACAGGGGGTTAGCGGAATAGCCAAAAACATTCAGTACTTC.

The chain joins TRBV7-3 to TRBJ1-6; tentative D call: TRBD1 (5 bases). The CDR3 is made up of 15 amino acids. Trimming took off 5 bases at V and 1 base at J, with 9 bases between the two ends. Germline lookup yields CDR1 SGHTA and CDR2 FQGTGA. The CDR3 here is CASSPDSSYNSPLHF. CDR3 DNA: TGTGCCAGCAGCCCAGACAGTTCCTATAATTCACCCCTCCACTTT.

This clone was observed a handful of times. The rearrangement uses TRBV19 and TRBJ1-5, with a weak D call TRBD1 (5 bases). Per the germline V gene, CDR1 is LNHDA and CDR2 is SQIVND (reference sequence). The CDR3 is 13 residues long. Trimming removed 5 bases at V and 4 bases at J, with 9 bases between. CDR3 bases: TGTGCCAGTAGTGGGGCAGTAAATCAGCCCCAGCATTTT. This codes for CASSGAVNQPQHF.

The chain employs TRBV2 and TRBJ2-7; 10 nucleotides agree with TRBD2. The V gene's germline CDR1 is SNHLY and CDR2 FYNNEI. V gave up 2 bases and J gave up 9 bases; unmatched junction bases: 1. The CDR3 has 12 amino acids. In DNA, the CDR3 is TGTGCCAGCAGTGAAAGCGGGAGGGCGCAGTACTTC. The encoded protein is CASSESGRAQYF.

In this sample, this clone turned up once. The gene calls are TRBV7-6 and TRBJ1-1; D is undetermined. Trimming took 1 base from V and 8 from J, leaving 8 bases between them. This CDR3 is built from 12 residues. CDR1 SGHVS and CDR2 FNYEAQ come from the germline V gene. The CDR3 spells CASSLVSEEAFF. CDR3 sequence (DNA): TGTGCCAGCAGCTTAGTTAGTGAAGAAGCTTTCTTT.

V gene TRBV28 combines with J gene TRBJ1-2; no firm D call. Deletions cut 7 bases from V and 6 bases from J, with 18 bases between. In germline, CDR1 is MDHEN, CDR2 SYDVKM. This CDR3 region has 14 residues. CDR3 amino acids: CASKVSGSENGYTF. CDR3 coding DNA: TGTGCCAGCAAGGTTTCAGGTAGCGAAAATGGCTACACCTTC.

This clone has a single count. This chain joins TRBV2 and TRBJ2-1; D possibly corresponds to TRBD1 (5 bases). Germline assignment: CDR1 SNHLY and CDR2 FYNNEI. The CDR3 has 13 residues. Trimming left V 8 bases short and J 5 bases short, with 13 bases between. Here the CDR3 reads CASLPDTNNEQFF. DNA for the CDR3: TGTGCCAGCCTACCGGACACCAACAATGAGCAGTTCTTC.

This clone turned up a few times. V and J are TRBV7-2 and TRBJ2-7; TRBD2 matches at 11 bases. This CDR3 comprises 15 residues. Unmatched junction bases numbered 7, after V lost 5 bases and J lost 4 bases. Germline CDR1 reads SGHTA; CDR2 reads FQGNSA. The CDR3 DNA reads TGTGCCAGCAGCCCCAGACTAGCGGGACGGTACGAGCAGTACTTC. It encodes CASSPRLAGRYEQYF.

The CDR3 loop reads CASSPRRVEQYF. For the CDR3, the DNA is TGTGCCAGCAGCCCCCGAAGGGTCGAGCAGTACTTC. The V gene is TRBV6-6, the J gene TRBJ2-7; the D is unclear. The CDR3 length is 12 residues. V was trimmed by 6 bases and J by 6 bases, leaving 12 bases between them. The germline gives CDR1 MNHNY, CDR2 SVGAGI (reference sequence).

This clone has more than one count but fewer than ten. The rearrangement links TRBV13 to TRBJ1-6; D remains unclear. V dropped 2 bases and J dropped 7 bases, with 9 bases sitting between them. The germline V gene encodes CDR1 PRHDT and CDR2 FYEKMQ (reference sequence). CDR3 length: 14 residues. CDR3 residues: CASSLKGGNSPLHF. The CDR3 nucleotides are TGTGCCAGCAGCTTAAAGGGTGGCAATTCACCCCTCCACTTT.

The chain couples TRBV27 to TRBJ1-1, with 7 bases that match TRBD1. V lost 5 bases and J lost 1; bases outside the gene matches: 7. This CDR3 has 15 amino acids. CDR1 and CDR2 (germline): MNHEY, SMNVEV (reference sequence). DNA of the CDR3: TGTGCCAGCAGTGGGGGGGGACAGCGGAACACTGAAGCTTTCTTT. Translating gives CASSGGGQRNTEAFF.

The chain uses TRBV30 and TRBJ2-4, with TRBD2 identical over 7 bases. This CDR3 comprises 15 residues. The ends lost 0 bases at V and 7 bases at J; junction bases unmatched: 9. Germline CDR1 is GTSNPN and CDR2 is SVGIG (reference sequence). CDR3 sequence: CAWSVGGTGGNIQYF. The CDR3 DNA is TGTGCCTGGAGTGTTGGCGGAACCGGGGGGAACATTCAGTACTTC.

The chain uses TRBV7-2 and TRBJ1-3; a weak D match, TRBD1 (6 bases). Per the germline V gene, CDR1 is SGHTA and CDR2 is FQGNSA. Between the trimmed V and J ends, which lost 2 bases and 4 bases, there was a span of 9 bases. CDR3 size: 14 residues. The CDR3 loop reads CASSLNRVGNTIYF. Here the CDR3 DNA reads TGTGCCAGCAGCTTAAACAGGGTCGGAAACACCATATATTTT.